This T cell receptor beta chain was sequenced for a study of T cells in Graves' hyperthyroidism and ophthalmopathy (dated by TCRdb to 2018 to 2020). The study in broad terms: Peripheral blood was sampled at the time of initial diagnosis, prior to any treatment. A discovery cohort of about a hundred patients, roughly 40 with Graves' ophthalmopathy and fewer than 65 with stable Graves' hyperthyroidism, was used to find distinguishing TCR V-J signatures. After blood sampling, hyperthyroidism patients were treated with methimazole at a starting dose of 30 mg daily, and ophthalmopathy patients were treated with high-dose intravenous methylprednisolone. In addition, the study compared T-cell repertoires in thyroid tissue and in blood from five to seven Graves' hyperthyroidism patients. The paper describes TCR Vbeta CDR3 sequencing of around 140 peripheral blood samples, made up of about 40 ophthalmopathy patients, roughly 80 hyperthyroidism patients and approximately 17 progressor patients. The 80 to 100 discovery patients were randomly divided into training and test sets at a 7:3 ratio. Whether ophthalmopathy could be predicted prospectively was tested in an independent validation cohort made up of under 20 hyperthyroidism patients plus 17 patients who later progressed to ophthalmopathy.

This clonotype occurred many times. Its binding antigen is unknown. Base qualities are missing; no much larger clone stands one base away. Amplification of TCR beta CDR3 regions was carried out from RNA transcripts. The first round of RT-PCR for the TCR CDR3 was performed with the HTBI primer set and the Qiagen OneStep RT-PCR kit. Libraries were constructed in a second round of multiplex PCR, after which size selection and purification were performed. Paired-end sequencing of the libraries was performed with 100 bp reads on an Illumina HiSeq2000. The study's processing was this. SOAPnuke was used to process the raw data, with reads discarded if the reads contained adapters or uncalled bases, had a mean Phred below 15, or lacked an exact constant-primer or identifier match. COPE v1.2.5 was used to merge the high-quality paired reads, and each unique nucleotide sequence was defined as a clonotype. MiTCR v1.1 was used to align clonotypes to the IMGT TRBV, TRBD and TRBJ reference segments. The analysis included only V-J combinations with a frequency above 0.0001, which together covered 98% to 99.2% of the repertoires. The TCS score was defined as F50 (clonal expansion) divided by E x V (chaos), with BLOSUM62-based TCRdist calculated between CDR3 peptides within each V-J. Welch's t-statistics and random forest reduced 500 to 550 V-J features to 10 to 15, which were used in a naive Bayes classifier (R e1071). TCRdb applied fastp at Q25 and MiXCR to the public reads, then kept only in-frame beta chains. Each CDR3 protein appears once, grouped with its most common genes and DNA. Here the V and J calls rest on TCRdb's processing, not on the authors' analysis. The sample table holds about 530,000 distinct CDR3 sequences, of which roughly a sixth were seen once. The biggest ten clones account for 15% to 20% of the sample.

Summary of the overall study and its limitations: During validation, the model predicted progression to ophthalmopathy a median of about 6.3 months ahead of onset, with roughly 65% sensitivity and under 85% specificity. No statistical method was used to set the sample size in advance, and investigators knew the group allocation. Blood samples also contained most of the expanded thyroid clonotypes (frequency above 0.001), which suggests that blood repertoires may reflect thyroid immune responses. A 13 V-J signature model separated ophthalmopathy from stable hyperthyroidism, with approximately 87% sensitivity and 81% to 82% specificity in cross-validation and 80%/75% in testing.

The germline V gene (reference sequence) provides CDR1 GTSNPN and CDR2 SVGIG. The junction shows trimming of 0 bases on V and 4 bases on J, and the gene matches do not reach 3 bases of it. Including cysteine and phenylalanine, the CDR3 has 13 amino acids. Left in the record is the CDR3 DNA by itself, 39 bases read in frame from the first base. Ophthalmopathy patients had moderately to severely active disease, with a Clinical Activity Score of 3 or more, a NOSPECS grade of 4 or more, and a disease duration of less than 3 months. Any patient with an uncontrolled infection, another autoimmune disease, pregnancy or lactation was excluded. Diagnoses were based on clinical symptoms, serum thyroxine and TRAb, thyroid ultrasound and orbital computed tomography. PBMCs were isolated from about 9 ml of fresh peripheral blood by Ficoll-Paque density gradient centrifugation. Trizol reagent was used to extract total RNA, and RNA quality was then checked on an Agilent 2100 Bioanalyzer.

The chain employs TRBV30 and TRBJ2-7; 7 middle bases align to TRBD2. Specimen: blood. This TCR came from a woman aged 18-29 years with Graves' ophthalmopathy. The nucleotide sequence is given as TGTGCCTGGAGTGTAGGCGGGAGTTACGAGCAGTACTTC. Translation gives CAWSVGGSYEQYF. Reference TRBV30 and TRBJ2-7 genes cover what lies past the CDR3, so the full variable domain is SQTIHQWPATLVQPVGSPLSLECTVEGTSNPNLYWYRQAAGRGLQLLFYSVGIGQISSEVPQNLSASRPQDRQFILSSKKLLLSDSGFYLCAWSVGGSYEQYFGPGTRLTVT.